This T cell receptor beta chain appears in the sequencing data of a study of cytomegalovirus exposure and HLA in healthy donors. Broader study findings: Cytomegalovirus association was assigned to some 160 TCR beta chains.

Of note for this clone: No antigen is known for it.

Libraries were prepared by immunoSEQ multiplex PCR; TCRdb keeps only in-frame clonotypes and omits some of them. The sample includes around 200,000 clones, about 90% seen only once; the top ten take approximately 2.9%. The CDR3 spans 15 residues. Between the trimmed V and J ends, which lost 8 bases and 0 bases, there was a span of 15 bases. Germline V gene sequence: CDR1 SGHDN, CDR2 FVKESK. This sequence joins TRBV14 and TRBJ2-3; TRBD2 might be the D (5 bases). The sequence was collected from a woman aged 18 to 35 in good health and CMV-seronegative. Material for sequencing was PBMCs. CDR3 residues: CASSPDWSSTDTQYF. The CDR3 DNA sequence: TGTGCCAGCTCGCCGGACTGGTCTAGCACAGATACGCAGTATTTT.